A single sample is the source of the 11 T cell receptor beta chains below, sequenced in a study of T-cell memory formation after mild COVID-19. MiXCR, applied by TCRdb to the 5' RACE reads, yields one record per CDR3 protein. The data hold about 400,000 distinct CDR3 sequences, with roughly 18% observed a single time. What was sequenced was PBMCs or a T cell subset sorted from them (not recorded which). These receptors were collected from a man aged 18 to 30 who had mild COVID-19 (a few samples of this study predate the infection). Cell type and time point are not known.

The chain has TRBV12-3 or TRBV12-4 and TRBJ1-5; a weak D match, TRBD1 (5 bases). The CDR3 totals 14 residues. The germline V and J ends were trimmed by 6 bases and 3 bases, with 12 bases remaining between them. CDR3 in DNA: TGTGCCAGCAGCCAAGGACACATCAATCAGCCCCAGCATTTT. As protein: CASSQGHINQPQHF.

This sequence joins TRBV19 and TRBJ2-2, with D possibly being TRBD1 or TRBD2 (5 bases each). V lost 7 bases and J lost 8, with 17 bases in between. CDR1 is LNHDA, CDR2 SQIVND, per germline (reference sequence). The CDR3 is 14 residues long. The CDR3 DNA follows: TGTGCCAGTATGGGACCGGCATTACGTGGGGAGCTGTTTTTT. It specifies CASMGPALRGELFF.

This clonotype was detected only a few times. The chain combines TRBV5-1 with TRBJ1-5; 7 bases are shared with TRBD1. V lost 4 bases to trimming and J lost 7 bases; unmatched junction nucleotides: 11. Germline loops: CDR1 SGHRS, CDR2 YFSETQ. CDR3 length: 15 amino acids. The CDR3 sequence: CASSQQGRADQPQHF. CDR3 nucleotide sequence: TGCGCCAGCAGCCAACAGGGGAGGGCGGACCAGCCCCAGCATTTT.

The J gene is TRBJ2-5, the V gene TRBV7-2; 7 bases map to TRBD1. Looked up from germline, CDR1 is SGHTA and CDR2 is FQGNSA. Trimming removed 5 bases from V and 3 bases from J; junction bases left unmatched: 12. The CDR3 is 16 amino acids. The DNA of the CDR3 is TGTGCCAGCAGCAACTACTACCGGGACAGAAAAGAGACCCAGTACTTC. Residues: CASSNYYRDRKETQYF.

The gene calls are TRBV18 and TRBJ2-1; TRBD2 matches at 8 bases. V lost 3 bases to trimming and J lost 8 bases; unmatched junction nucleotides: 6. This CDR3 has 14 residues. CDR1 is KGHSH and CDR2 is LQKENI in the germline V gene. CDR3 sequence reads: CASSPGLVSDEQFF. In DNA, the CDR3 is TGTGCCAGCTCACCGGGACTAGTTTCCGATGAGCAGTTCTTC.

The CDR3 protein is CASTGRNEQFF. The DNA of the CDR3 is TGTGCCAGCACGGGACGGAATGAGCAGTTCTTC. The V and J genes are TRBV6-5 and TRBJ2-1; D is perhaps TRBD1 or TRBD2 (5 bases each). CDR1 MNHEY and CDR2 SVGAGI come from the germline V gene. The CDR3 has 11 amino acids. The V and J ends lost 7 bases and 7 bases respectively, with 8 bases between them.

The rearrangement joins TRBV7-9 to TRBJ1-1, with 7 bases matching TRBD1. CDR1 and CDR2 (germline): SEHNR, FQNEAQ (reference sequence). The J segment lost 6 bases and the V segment lost 5 bases, leaving 9 bases of the junction unmatched. CDR3 length: 14 amino acids. The CDR3 nucleotides are TGTGCCAGCAGCCCGACAGGGTCAAAGGCTGAAGCTTTCTTT. Amino acid sequence: CASSPTGSKAEAFF. Looking up the rest from reference TRBV7-9 and TRBJ1-1 gives the full variable domain: DTGVSQNPRHKITKRGQNVTFRCDPISEHNRLYWYRQTLGQGPEFLTYFQNEAQLEKSRLLSDRFSAERPKGSFSTLEIQRTEQGDSAMYLCASSPTGSKAEAFFGQGTRLTVV.

This clonotype was counted only a few times. This rearrangement joins TRBV19 to TRBJ2-1, with D possibly matching TRBD1 (5 bases). Germline assignment: CDR1 LNHDA and CDR2 SQIVND (reference sequence). The CDR3 is made up of 15 amino acids. V shed 3 bases and J shed 0 bases, with 9 bases lying between them. CDR3 loop: CASSMSQGSYNEQFF. In DNA form, the CDR3 reads TGTGCCAGTAGTATGTCGCAGGGCTCCTACAATGAGCAGTTCTTC.

V usage is TRBV7-8 and J usage is TRBJ1-2; tentatively, D is TRBD1 (5 bases). The CDR3 extends over 13 amino acids. In germline, CDR1 is SGHVS, CDR2 FQNEAQ. Trimming took off 1 base at V and 7 bases at J, with 10 bases between the two ends. The CDR3 nucleotides are TGTGCCAGCAGCTTAGACGGGGGTAGTGGCTACACCTTC. It yields the protein CASSLDGGSGYTF.

The J gene is TRBJ2-3, the V gene TRBV15; TRBD1 agrees at 7 bases. V lost 3 bases, J lost 0 bases, and 9 bases stayed unmatched. Looked up from germline, CDR1 is LNHNV and CDR2 is YYDKDF (reference sequence). This CDR3 contains 17 residues. Here the CDR3 reads CATSRSTGAFSTDTQYF. CDR3 sequence (DNA): TGTGCCACCAGCAGGAGTACAGGGGCGTTTAGCACAGATACGCAGTATTTT.

The V call is TRBV6-1, the J call TRBJ1-2, with no clear D. V was trimmed by 7 bases and J by 7 bases, leaving 10 bases between them. The CDR3 runs 11 residues. Germline values: CDR1 MNHNS, CDR2 SASEGT. CDR3 amino acids: CASTRGLGYTF. CDR3 DNA sequence: TGTGCCAGCACTCGAGGCCTTGGCTACACCTTC.